This T cell receptor (beta chain) appears in the sequencing data of a study of response to subunit inactivated influenza vaccine. TCRdb ran MiXCR on the RT-PCR reads and lists one entry per CDR3 protein. The data hold about 700,000 distinct CDR3 sequences, with around a sixth observed a single time. V was pared by 1 base and J by 4 bases, with 17 bases between. This CDR3 region has 17 residues. The sequence derives from a man between 45 and 60 years old who received an inactivated influenza vaccine. The chain joins TRBV12-3 or TRBV12-4 to TRBJ1-5, with a weak D call TRBD1 (5 bases). Sequencing was performed on PBMCs from blood, taken less than 13 days after vaccination. The CDR3 is CASSLGRVGLRNQPQHF. In DNA, the CDR3 is TGTGCCAGCAGTTTAGGCAGGGTAGGATTGAGGAATCAGCCCCAGCATTTT.